The TCR beta chain under discussion was sequenced for a study of tumor and adjacent non-tumor tissue in lung cancer. The overall study: Histology: under 15 adenocarcinoma, a couple of squamous cell carcinoma, 1 small cell lung cancer. Study-wide points: Tumor tissue had significantly higher TCR diversity than normal lung. Patients with more diverse tumor TCRs had worse survival.

The library came from three nested PCR rounds adapted from ARM-PCR protocols. A single record per CDR3 protein comes from TCRdb applying MiXCR to the multiplex PCR reads. The table includes around 60,000 distinct CDR3 sequences, about 56% detected once. The template was RNA from unsorted bulk tissue. More than 3 cm separated this lung sample from the edge of the tumor. A note on this clonotype: The antigen is unknown. Compared with germline, one end of the junction differs, possibly owing to a read error.

The CDR3 length is 16 residues. In germline, CDR1 is SGHNT, CDR2 YENEEA. This chain joins TRBV11-3 and TRBJ1-1; D is possibly TRBD1 (6 bases). Source material: distant non-tumor lung tissue. This clonotype was obtained from a man in his 70s with non-small cell lung cancer. Here the CDR3 reads CASIRRGTNMNTEVFF. DNA for the CDR3: TGTGCCAGCATCCGCAGAGGGACAAATATGAACACTGAAGTTTTCTTT.